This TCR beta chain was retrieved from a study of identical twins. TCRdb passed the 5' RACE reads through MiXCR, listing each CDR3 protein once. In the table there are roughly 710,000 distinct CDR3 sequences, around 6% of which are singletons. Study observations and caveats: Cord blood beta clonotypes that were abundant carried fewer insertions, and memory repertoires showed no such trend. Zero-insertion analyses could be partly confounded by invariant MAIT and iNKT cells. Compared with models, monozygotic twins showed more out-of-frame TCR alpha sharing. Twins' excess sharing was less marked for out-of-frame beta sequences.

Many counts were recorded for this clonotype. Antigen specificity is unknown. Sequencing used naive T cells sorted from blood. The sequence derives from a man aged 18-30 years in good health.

CDR3 DNA sequence: TGTGCCAGCAGATCGGGACCGAACGTTCGTAATGAGCAGTTCTTC. Encoded protein: CASRSGPNVRNEQFF. J is TRBJ2-1 and V is TRBV13; tentatively, D is TRBD1 or TRBD2 (5 bases each). CDR1 and CDR2 from the germline V gene are PRHDT and FYEKMQ (reference sequence). Trimming removed 6 bases from V and 7 bases from J, with 19 bases in between. The CDR3 runs 15 residues.